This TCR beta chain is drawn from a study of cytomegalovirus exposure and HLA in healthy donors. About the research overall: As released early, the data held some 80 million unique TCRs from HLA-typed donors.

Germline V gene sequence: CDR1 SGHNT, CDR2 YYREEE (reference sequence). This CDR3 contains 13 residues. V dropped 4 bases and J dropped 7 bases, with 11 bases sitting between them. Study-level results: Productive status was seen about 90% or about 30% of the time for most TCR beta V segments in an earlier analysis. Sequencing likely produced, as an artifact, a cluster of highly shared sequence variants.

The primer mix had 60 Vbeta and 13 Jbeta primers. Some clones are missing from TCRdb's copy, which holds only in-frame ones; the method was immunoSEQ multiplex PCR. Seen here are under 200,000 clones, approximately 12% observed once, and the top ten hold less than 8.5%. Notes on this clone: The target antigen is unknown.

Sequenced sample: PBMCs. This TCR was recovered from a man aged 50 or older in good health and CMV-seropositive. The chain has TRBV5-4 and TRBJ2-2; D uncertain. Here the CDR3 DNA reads TGTGCCAGCAGCGCCGAACAGAACGGGGAGCTGTTTTTT. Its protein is CASSAEQNGELFF.